These 30 T cell receptor beta chains share one sample of origin, sequenced in a study of T cell repertoires in aging, cancer and after chemotherapy. A mixed TRB-A/B primer pool amplified rearranged TRB by multiplex touch-down PCR. In TCRdb, the multiplex PCR reads were re-called with MiXCR into one record per CDR3 protein. Here the sample spans 2,000 to 2,500 distinct CDR3 sequences, 24% being singletons. TCR beta rearrangements were amplified from peripheral blood genomic DNA. The sequencing input was blood. The receptors originated from a human donor with a solid tumor.

The chain joins TRBV18 to TRBJ1-1, with 11 bases identical to TRBD1. Germline assignment: CDR1 KGHSH and CDR2 LQKENI. Trimming cost V 3 bases and J 4 bases; bases outside gene matches: 7. The CDR3 sequence is 16 residues long. CDR3 region: CASSPGDRGYGTEAFF. The CDR3 bases are TGTGCCAGCTCACCGGGGGACAGGGGGTATGGCACTGAAGCTTTCTTT.

By sample share, this clonotype is medium-sized. This rearrangement joins TRBV7-9 to TRBJ1-2; D is possibly TRBD1 (6 bases). Germline V gene sequence: CDR1 SEHNR, CDR2 FQNEAQ (reference sequence). The CDR3 has 16 residues. The V end lost 2 bases, the J end lost 3 bases, and 16 bases lay between the germline ends. The CDR3 DNA sequence: TGTGCCAGCAGCTTAATAGGGGGGGACCTCTACTATGGCTACACCTTC. Protein sequence: CASSLIGGDLYYGYTF.

In its sample, this clonotype was seen a few times. The chain employs TRBV4-3 and TRBJ2-7; weak D call: TRBD1 (5 bases). Per the germline V gene, CDR1 is LGHNA and CDR2 is YSLEER. CDR3 size: 14 residues. Trimming removed 0 bases from V and 3 bases from J, with 9 bases in between. Here the CDR3 DNA reads TGCGCCAGCAGCCAAGACGTGGACAACTACGAGCAGTACTTC. Translation gives CASSQDVDNYEQYF.

This rearrangement joins TRBV20-1 to TRBJ2-3; TRBD2 matches at 9 bases. Germline V gives CDR1 DFQATT, CDR2 SNEGSKA (reference sequence). This CDR3 contains 15 residues. V gave up 6 bases and J gave up 2 bases; unmatched junction bases: 9. CDR3 nucleotides: TGCAGTGCCCTCGGGAGCGGGGGGCTCACAGATACGCAGTATTTT. It translates to CSALGSGGLTDTQYF.

This chain connects TRBV18 to TRBJ2-3; 8 bases are a match to TRBD2. Losses at the gene ends were 3 bases for V and 2 bases for J; bases not matched to a gene: 4. The CDR3 covers 15 residues. Germline CDR1 is KGHSH and CDR2 is LQKENI. CDR3: CASSPGTRDTDTQYF. In DNA form, the CDR3 reads TGTGCCAGCTCACCTGGGACTAGAGACACAGATACGCAGTATTTT.

The chain employs TRBV6-2 or TRBV6-3 and TRBJ1-1, with no clear D. This CDR3 is built from 13 residues. CDR1 is MNHEY and CDR2 is SVGEGT in the germline V gene. Trimming removed 8 bases at V and 1 base at J, with 11 bases between. The CDR3 sequence: CASCLLGNTEAFF. The CDR3 DNA is TGTGCCAGCTGCCTCCTTGGGAACACTGAAGCTTTCTTT.

The rearrangement links TRBV20-1 to TRBJ1-5; TRBD1 might be the D (6 bases). Germline CDR1 and CDR2: DFQATT and SNEGSKA (reference sequence). V was clipped by 0 bases and J by 3 bases, with 15 bases between them. This CDR3 is built from 16 residues. The CDR3 DNA is TGCAGTGCTAGAGACCCCCGACAGGCTAACAATCAGCCCCAGCATTTT. Protein: CSARDPRQANNQPQHF.

Sample share makes this clonotype medium-sized. CDR3 DNA: TGTGCCAGCAGCCTGTGGGCCAGGCGGGGGTTTGGCTACACCTTC. Protein product: CASSLWARRGFGYTF. This chain connects TRBV5-4 to TRBJ1-2; D possibly corresponds to TRBD1 (5 bases). Between the trimmed V and J ends, which lost 4 bases and 7 bases, there was a span of 20 bases. The CDR3 is made up of 15 amino acids. Looked up from germline, CDR1 is SGHNT and CDR2 is YYREEE (reference sequence).

This clonotype has more than one count but fewer than ten. The chain links TRBV4-2 to TRBJ2-7; 10 nucleotides line up with TRBD1. CDR1 and CDR2 from the germline V gene are LGHNA and YNFKEQ. Trimming removed 3 bases from V and 1 base from J; junction bases left unmatched: 15. The CDR3 totals 19 residues. For the CDR3, the DNA is TGTGCCAGCAGCCAGGCGGGACAGGGGCAAAATAGCAGGTCCTACGAGCAGTACTTC. It codes for CASSQAGQGQNSRSYEQYF.

This clonotype showed up just a few times. The rearrangement joins TRBV12-3 or TRBV12-4 to TRBJ2-1; 8 nucleotides line up with TRBD1. The CDR3 runs to 14 residues. Trimming took 5 bases from V and 7 from J; bases not matched to a gene: 7. CDR3 bases: TGTGCCAGCAGTCAGGACAGGGTAGGGAATGAGCAGTTCTTC. Its translation: CASSQDRVGNEQFF.

This clonotype is categorized as medium-sized. The CDR3 reads CASSPLGTLGNTIYF. DNA of the CDR3: TGTGCCAGCAGTCCCCTCGGGACACTTGGAAACACCATATATTTT. This chain joins TRBV6-6 and TRBJ1-3; D might be TRBD1 (6 bases). This CDR3 spans 15 amino acids. Germline V gives CDR1 MNHNY, CDR2 SVGAGI (reference sequence). Trimming pared 5 bases from V and 3 bases from J, leaving 14 bases between.

This clonotype turned up a few times. This sequence joins TRBV10-1 and TRBJ2-5, with D unclear. Germline V gene lookup returns CDR1 WNHNN and CDR2 SYGVQD (reference sequence). The CDR3 runs 9 residues. V lost 7 bases to trimming and J lost 5 bases, with 2 bases between them. The CDR3 spells CASIETQYF. The CDR3, as DNA: TGCGCCAGCATCGAGACCCAGTACTTC.

This clonotype is categorized as medium-sized. This chain links TRBV27 with TRBJ2-2; unclear D gene. V was clipped by 2 bases and J by 0 bases, with 7 bases between them. The CDR3 totals 15 residues. The germline gives CDR1 MNHEY, CDR2 SMNVEV (reference sequence). The DNA for the CDR3 is TGTGCCAGCAGTTTACAGCAGGCGAACACCGGGGAGCTGTTTTTT. Encoded protein: CASSLQQANTGELFF.

This clonotype rates as large (0.1 to 1%). V usage is TRBV11-1 and J usage is TRBJ2-1; 7 nucleotides line up with TRBD2. V lost 5 bases and J lost 0; bases outside the gene matches: 4. Germline values: CDR1 SGHAT, CDR2 FQDESV (reference sequence). CDR3 length: 15 amino acids. CDR3 nucleotide sequence: TGTGCCAGCAGCAGCGGGGCAAACTCCTACAATGAGCAGTTCTTC. Translated: CASSSGANSYNEQFF.

This clonotype is classed as medium-sized. This chain joins TRBV30 and TRBJ2-3; D unresolved. The CDR3 loop spans 12 amino acids. Germline V gives CDR1 GTSNPN, CDR2 SVGIG (reference sequence). V shed 3 bases and J shed 4 bases, with 8 bases lying between them. CDR3 coding DNA: TGTGCCTGGAGGAAAGAGGCAGATACGCAGTATTTT. Translated, it gives CAWRKEADTQYF.

This clonotype is medium-sized within its sample. The chain carries TRBV18 and TRBJ1-2; no clear D gene. The CDR3 runs to 12 residues. V was shortened by 5 bases and J by 4 bases, with 8 bases between the two germline ends. Germline V gene sequence: CDR1 KGHSH, CDR2 LQKENI. The CDR3 sequence is CASSDRFYGYTF. The DNA for the CDR3 is TGTGCCAGCTCAGATAGGTTCTATGGCTACACCTTC.

This clonotype is medium-sized in the sample. The chain has TRBV5-6 and TRBJ2-7; D ambiguous. Between the trimmed V and J ends, which lost 3 bases and 0 bases, there was a span of 4 bases. Germline V gene lookup returns CDR1 SGHDT and CDR2 YYEEEE. This CDR3 is built from 12 residues. The CDR3 here is CASSSSSYEQYF. The CDR3 bases are TGTGCCAGCAGCTCGAGCTCCTACGAGCAGTACTTC.

The rearrangement uses TRBV7-6 and TRBJ1-6, with a weak D call TRBD1 (6 bases). V was trimmed by 5 bases and J by 6 bases, leaving 17 bases between them. The CDR3 consists of 16 residues. CDR1 is SGHVS and CDR2 is FNYEAQ in the germline V gene. The CDR3 nucleotides are TGTGCCAGCAGCCACCGGGGGGCAGGGGTTAATTCACCCCTCCACTTT. This encodes CASSHRGAGVNSPLHF.

In its sample, this clonotype ranks as medium-sized (0.01 to 0.1%). This chain links TRBV5-6 with TRBJ2-5; the D is unclear. There are 13 residues in the CDR3. V was shortened by 2 bases and J by 1 base, with 6 bases between the two germline ends. Germline assignment: CDR1 SGHDT and CDR2 YYEEEE. This chain's CDR3 is CASSLGSQETQYF. The CDR3 bases are TGTGCCAGCAGCTTAGGCAGCCAAGAGACCCAGTACTTC.

This clonotype was seen a handful of times. J is TRBJ1-6 and V is TRBV20-1; D perhaps matches TRBD1 (6 bases). The ends were cut back, 1 base at V and 0 bases at J, with 10 bases in the middle. The V gene's germline CDR1 is DFQATT and CDR2 SNEGSKA (reference sequence). The CDR3 consists of 16 residues. The DNA of the CDR3 is TGCAGTGCTAGAGGGAGGGGGAGCTCCTATAATTCACCCCTCCACTTT. Its translation: CSARGRGSSYNSPLHF.

V and J are TRBV12-3 or TRBV12-4 and TRBJ1-1; 11 bases are a match to TRBD1. TRBJ2-2 explains the end of the DNA better; the J call may be wrong. The CDR3 has 17 amino acids. CDR3 residues: CASSLGTGGRHTGELFF. The DNA of the CDR3 is TGTGCCAGCAGTTTAGGGACAGGGGGCCGGCACACCGGGGAGCTGTTTTTT.

The V call is TRBV7-2, the J call TRBJ2-3, with TRBD2 identical over 12 bases. The CDR3 runs to 16 residues. CDR1 SGHTA and CDR2 FQGNSA come from the germline V gene. V lost 2 bases, J lost 6 bases, and 6 bases stayed unmatched. CDR3: CASSLTRLAGADTQYF. The CDR3 DNA is TGTGCCAGCAGCTTAACTAGACTAGCGGGGGCGGATACGCAGTATTTT.

This clonotype counts as medium-sized. The V and J genes are TRBV7-6 and TRBJ2-1; possibly TRBD1 or TRBD2 for D (5 bases each). The V gene lost 6 bases and the J gene lost 4 bases, with 13 bases spanning the gap. Germline-derived CDR1 and CDR2 are SGHVS and FNYEAQ. This CDR3 region has 14 residues. The CDR3 protein is CASSSGARYNEQFF. In DNA form, the CDR3 reads TGTGCCAGCAGTTCCGGGGCGCGTTACAATGAGCAGTTCTTC.

This chain uses TRBV5-1 with TRBJ2-3; 10 bases line up with TRBD2. This CDR3 comprises 15 residues. Germline loops: CDR1 SGHRS, CDR2 YFSETQ. J was trimmed by 5 bases and V by 4 bases; bases with no gene match: 7. The CDR3 DNA reads TGCGCCAGCAGCACGAGCGGGGGGGCGGGAGATACGCAGTATTTT. As protein: CASSTSGGAGDTQYF.

The chain joins TRBV4-3 to TRBJ2-4; D unresolved. CDR1 LGHNA and CDR2 YSLEER come from the germline V gene. The V end was cut by 4 bases, the J end by 6 bases, with 10 bases between. The CDR3 runs to 13 residues. DNA for the CDR3: TGCGCCAGCAGCCCAGAAGTGGGAAACATTCAGTACTTC. It yields the protein CASSPEVGNIQYF.

This clonotype is classed as medium-sized (0.01 to 0.1%). V and J are TRBV15 and TRBJ2-3, with D possibly TRBD2 on 6 matching bases. The CDR3 runs 16 residues. In germline, CDR1 is LNHNV, CDR2 YYDKDF (reference sequence). Trimming cost V 1 base and J 2 bases, with 13 bases left between them. This chain's CDR3 is CATSRAWGDPTDTQYF. CDR3 DNA: TGTGCCACCAGCAGAGCTTGGGGGGACCCCACAGATACGCAGTATTTT.

By share of the sample, this clonotype is medium-sized (0.01 to 0.1%). One end of the junction does not line up with germline, which may come from a read error. The J gene is TRBJ2-3, the V gene TRBV12-3 or TRBV12-4; 13 nucleotides align to TRBD2. The CDR3 spans 16 residues. The CDR3 reads CASSVGLAGRTGTQYF. The CDR3 DNA reads TGTGCCAGCAGTGTGGGACTAGCGGGGCGAACAGGTACGCAGTATTTT.

The table lists this clonotype with a few counts. The DNA for the CDR3 is TGTGCCAGCAGCCCCGCCGGGCTCTCCACCGGGGAGCTGTTTTTT. Translating gives CASSPAGLSTGELFF. The rearrangement joins TRBV11-2 to TRBJ2-2; D remains ambiguous. Trimming took 5 bases from V and 4 from J, leaving 14 bases between them. This CDR3 spans 15 amino acids. From germline, CDR1 is SGHAT and CDR2 FQNNGV.

By sample share, this clonotype is medium-sized. The chain joins TRBV7-2 to TRBJ2-5; unclear D gene. Germline CDR1 and CDR2: SGHTA and FQGNSA. The CDR3 totals 11 residues. Trimming shortened V by 5 bases and J by 2 bases, and 3 bases separated the two germline ends. CDR3 sequence reads: CASSEQETQYF. The CDR3 nucleotides are TGTGCCAGCAGCGAGCAAGAGACCCAGTACTTC.

The V and J genes are TRBV6-5 and TRBJ2-1; D might be TRBD1 (6 bases). The CDR3 runs 16 residues. The V end was cut by 2 bases, the J end by 2 bases, with 13 bases between. From germline, CDR1 is MNHEY and CDR2 SVGAGI. CDR3 amino acids: CASSYGTPEAYNEQFF. The CDR3 bases are TGTGCCAGCAGTTACGGGACACCTGAGGCCTACAATGAGCAGTTCTTC.